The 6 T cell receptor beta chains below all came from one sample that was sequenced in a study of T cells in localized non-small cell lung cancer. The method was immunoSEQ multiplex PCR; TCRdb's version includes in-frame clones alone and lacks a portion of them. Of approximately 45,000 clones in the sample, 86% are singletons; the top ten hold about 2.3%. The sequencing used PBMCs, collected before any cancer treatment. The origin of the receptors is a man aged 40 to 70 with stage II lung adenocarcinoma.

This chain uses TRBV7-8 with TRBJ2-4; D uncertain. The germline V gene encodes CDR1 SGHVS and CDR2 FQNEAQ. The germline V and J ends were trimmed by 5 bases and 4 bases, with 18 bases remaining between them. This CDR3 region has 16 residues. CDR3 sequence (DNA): TGTGCCAGCAGCCCCCTGACGGCGCTAAAAAAAAACATTCAGTACTTC. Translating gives CASSPLTALKKNIQYF.

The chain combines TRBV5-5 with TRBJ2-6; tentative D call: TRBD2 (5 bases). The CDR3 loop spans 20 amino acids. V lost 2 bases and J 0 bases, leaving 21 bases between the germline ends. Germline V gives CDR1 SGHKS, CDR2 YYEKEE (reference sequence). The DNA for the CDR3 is TGTGCCAGCAGCTTAGTGAGGGATGTGGTCTCTACCTCTGGGGCCAACGTCCTGACTTTC. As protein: CASSLVRDVVSTSGANVLTF.

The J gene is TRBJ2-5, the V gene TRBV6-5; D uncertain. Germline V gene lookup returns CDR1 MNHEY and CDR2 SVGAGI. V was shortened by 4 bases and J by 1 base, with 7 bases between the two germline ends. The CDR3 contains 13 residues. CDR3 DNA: TGTGCCAGCAGTTTGGGGTTCCAAGAGACCCAGTACTTC. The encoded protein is CASSLGFQETQYF.

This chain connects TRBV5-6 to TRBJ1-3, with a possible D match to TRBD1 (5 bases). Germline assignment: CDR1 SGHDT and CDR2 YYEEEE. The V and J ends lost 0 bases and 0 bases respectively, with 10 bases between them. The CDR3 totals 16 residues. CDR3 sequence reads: CASSLGGRVSGNTIYF. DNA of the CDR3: TGTGCCAGCAGCTTGGGAGGCAGGGTCTCTGGAAACACCATATATTTT. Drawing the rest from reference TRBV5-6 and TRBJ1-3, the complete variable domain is DAGVTQSPTHLIKTRGQQVTLRCSPKSGHDTVSWYQQALGQGPQFIFQYYEEEERQRGNFPDRFSGHQFPNYSSELNVNALLLGDSALYLCASSLGGRVSGNTIYFGEGSWLTVV.

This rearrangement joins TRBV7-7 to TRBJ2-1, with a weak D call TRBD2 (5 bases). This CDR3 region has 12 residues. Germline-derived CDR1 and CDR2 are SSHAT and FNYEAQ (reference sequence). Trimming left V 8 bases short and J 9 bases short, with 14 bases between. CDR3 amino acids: CASSQGGGEQFF. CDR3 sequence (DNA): TGTGCCAGCTCTCAAGGAGGCGGTGAGCAGTTCTTC.

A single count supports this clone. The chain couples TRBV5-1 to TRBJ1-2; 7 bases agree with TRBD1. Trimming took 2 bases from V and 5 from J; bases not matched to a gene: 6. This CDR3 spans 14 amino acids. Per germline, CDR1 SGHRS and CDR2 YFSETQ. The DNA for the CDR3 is TGCGCCAGCAGCTTTCAGGGGGATCGGTATGGCTACACCTTC. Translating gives CASSFQGDRYGYTF.